The 7 T cell receptor beta chains in this list originate from one sample, sequenced in a study of long-term antiretroviral therapy in people with HIV. Runs used v3.0 of the immunoSEQ assay and were done at survey level. TCRdb's table, derived via immunoSEQ multiplex PCR, lists solely in-frame clones and lacks some. The sample yields fewer than 20,000 clones, approximately 81% seen once. The source was unsorted PBMCs, collected 0.3 years before starting antiretroviral therapy. Receptors originate from a man aged 45-65 years with HIV.

The chain couples TRBV10-1 to TRBJ2-3; the match to TRBD2 covers 11 bases. Per the germline V gene, CDR1 is WNHNN and CDR2 is SYGVQD (reference sequence). The CDR3 is 14 residues long. V lost 9 bases to trimming and J lost 4 bases; unmatched junction nucleotides: 6. The CDR3 protein is CASSTSGKPDTQYF. The DNA for the CDR3 is TGCGCCAGTTCGACTAGCGGGAAGCCAGATACGCAGTATTTT.

The chain uses TRBV7-8 and TRBJ2-2; D gene ambiguous. Between the trimmed V and J ends, which lost 5 bases and 4 bases, there was a span of 11 bases. The CDR3 length is 14 residues. Germline-derived CDR1 and CDR2 are SGHVS and FQNEAQ. The CDR3 reads CASSPSGGTGELFF. For the CDR3, the DNA is TGTGCCAGCAGCCCCTCGGGTGGCACCGGGGAGCTGTTTTTT.

This chain connects TRBV6-1 to TRBJ1-3, with 7 bases identical to TRBD1. With 7 bases clipped from V and 0 bases from J, the junction kept 6 bases outside the gene matches. The CDR3 is made up of 15 amino acids. Germline V gives CDR1 MNHNS, CDR2 SASEGT. The CDR3: CASMRTGSSGNTIYF. The CDR3 nucleotides are TGTGCCAGCATGAGGACAGGCTCCTCTGGAAACACCATATATTTT.

V and J are TRBV6-1 and TRBJ2-2; tentative D call: TRBD1 (6 bases). The V and J ends lost 3 bases and 6 bases respectively, with 14 bases between them. The CDR3 has 15 amino acids. The germline CDR1 and CDR2 sequences are MNHNS and SASEGT. CDR3 nucleotide sequence: TGTGCCAGCAGTGATCTGGGGGCGCAGGCCGGGGAGCTGTTTTTT. Protein product: CASSDLGAQAGELFF.

The rearrangement joins TRBV5-1 to TRBJ1-6; perhaps TRBD1 as D (5 bases). V lost 0 bases and J 2 bases, leaving 12 bases between the germline ends. CDR3 length: 17 residues. Germline CDR1 SGHRS, CDR2 YFSETQ. The chain's CDR3 is CASSLGRERAYNSPLHF. The CDR3 coding sequence is TGCGCCAGCAGCTTGGGCAGGGAACGGGCCTATAATTCACCCCTCCACTTT.

J is TRBJ2-1 and V is TRBV18; 7 bases line up with TRBD1. Germline trimming cut 3 bases from V and 7 bases from J; bases unmatched to any gene: 6. Germline V gene lookup returns CDR1 KGHSH and CDR2 LQKENI. The CDR3 contains 14 residues. Here the CDR3 reads CASSPGQVRNEQFF. In nucleotides, the CDR3 is TGTGCCAGCTCACCCGGACAGGTCAGAAATGAGCAGTTCTTC.

CDR3 loop: CASSRSLGVIIGEQYF. The CDR3 DNA reads as TGCGCCAGCAGCCGAAGTTTGGGGGTTATAATTGGCGAGCAGTACTTC. V gene TRBV4-3 combines with J gene TRBJ2-7; the D gene could be TRBD1 or TRBD2 (5 bases each). Trimming cost V 4 bases and J 6 bases, with 22 bases left between them. The germline V gene encodes CDR1 LGHNA and CDR2 YSLEER. CDR3 length: 16 residues.